The 14 T cell receptor beta chains listed next were all sequenced from one sample in a study of T cells in Graves' hyperthyroidism and ophthalmopathy. RNA transcripts were the template for amplifying TCR beta CDR3 regions. The study used the HTBI primer set for a first-round RT-PCR of the TCR CDR3. One entry per CDR3 protein, called by TCRdb with MiXCR from the multiplex PCR reads. The data show 460,000 or so distinct CDR3 sequences, about 15% seen once. Sequencing was carried out using blood. Every receptor here comes from a woman between 18 and 30 years old with Graves' hyperthyroidism.

V usage is TRBV12-3 or TRBV12-4 and J usage is TRBJ2-2; tentative D call: TRBD1 (5 bases). Deletions cut 6 bases from V and 4 bases from J, with 18 bases between. This CDR3 spans 16 amino acids. The CDR3 loop reads CASSLQGKSSTGELFF. Here the CDR3 DNA reads TGTGCCAGCAGCCTCCAGGGAAAGTCAAGCACCGGGGAGCTGTTTTTT.

The chain has TRBV4-2 and TRBJ1-1; TRBD1 aligns across 10 bases. Germline lookup yields CDR1 LGHNA and CDR2 YNFKEQ. The J segment lost 4 bases and the V segment lost 1 base, leaving 18 bases of the junction unmatched. The CDR3 contains 20 residues. The CDR3 DNA reads TGTGCCAGCAGCCAAGCCCAAGGGGACAGGGGAACGAGTGGGGCCACTGAAGCTTTCTTT. It translates to CASSQAQGDRGTSGATEAFF.

There are many counts of this clonotype. V and J are TRBV20-1 and TRBJ2-5, with 8 bases lining up with TRBD1. This CDR3 comprises 13 residues. V was clipped by 2 bases and J by 4 bases; unmatched bases: 3. Germline loops: CDR1 DFQATT, CDR2 SNEGSKA (reference sequence). CDR3 in DNA: TGCAGTGCTAGAACCAGGGGGCGAGAGACCCAGTACTTC. As protein: CSARTRGRETQYF.

The gene calls are TRBV5-4 and TRBJ2-5; D might be TRBD2 (5 bases). Germline CDR1 and CDR2: SGHNT and YYREEE (reference sequence). The CDR3 covers 12 residues. With 4 bases removed from V and 13 bases from J, the gap between germline ends came to 17 bases. The CDR3 DNA reads TGTGCCAGCAGCGCGGGCCCCCGGATGTTGTACTTC. This sequence encodes CASSAGPRMLYF.

This chain uses TRBV12-3 or TRBV12-4 with TRBJ2-7, with TRBD2 matching 8 bases. J gave up 3 bases and V 6 bases, and 10 bases lay outside the gene matches. The CDR3 sequence is 15 residues long. The DNA of the CDR3 is TGTGCCAGCAGGGGCGGGAGGAGATGGCGCTACGAGCAGTACTTC. This translates into CASRGGRRWRYEQYF.

This clonotype was observed at least ten times. CDR3 sequence: CASRSGLGGGAYNEQFF. The CDR3 bases are TGTGCCAGCAGATCCGGACTCGGGGGAGGGGCCTACAATGAGCAGTTCTTC. The chain carries TRBV7-8 and TRBJ2-1; TRBD2 matches 7 bases. The germline CDR1 and CDR2 sequences are SGHVS and FQNEAQ. The CDR3 contains 17 residues. With 6 bases clipped from V and 2 bases from J, the junction kept 13 bases outside the gene matches.

There are many counts of this clonotype. The chain recombines TRBV11-3 with TRBJ1-6; 8 bases agree with TRBD1. The V gene end was trimmed by 5 bases and the J gene end by 10 bases; junction bases not matched to a gene: 7. The CDR3 extends over 14 amino acids. Germline V gene lookup returns CDR1 SGHNT and CDR2 YENEEA. The CDR3 coding sequence is TGTGCCAGCAGCGCTGGGACAGGAGGATCACCCCTCCACTTT. Encoded protein: CASSAGTGGSPLHF.

The J gene is TRBJ1-2, the V gene TRBV5-4; 8 bases map to TRBD1. The germline CDR1 and CDR2 sequences are SGHNT and YYREEE (reference sequence). The CDR3 extends over 15 amino acids. Losses at the gene ends were 6 bases for V and 7 bases for J; bases not matched to a gene: 14. CDR3 amino acids: CASTSLDRVYSGYTF. Written as DNA, the CDR3 is TGTGCCAGCACCTCTCTGGACAGGGTATATAGTGGCTACACCTTC.

This clonotype appeared many times. The CDR3 reads CASSNRGVGANEKLFF. DNA for the CDR3: TGTGCCAGCAGTAACAGGGGAGTAGGGGCTAATGAAAAACTGTTTTTT. V usage is TRBV27 and J usage is TRBJ1-4; TRBD1 matches at 7 bases. The CDR3 contains 16 residues. Germline CDR1 is MNHEY and CDR2 is SMNVEV (reference sequence). With 5 bases clipped from V and 3 bases from J, the junction kept 9 bases outside the gene matches.

This clonotype was recorded many times. V gene TRBV6-1 combines with J gene TRBJ1-2; D may be TRBD1 (6 bases). V was shortened by 6 bases and J by 3 bases, with 11 bases between the two germline ends. CDR3 length: 13 residues. CDR1 MNHNS and CDR2 SASEGT come from the germline V gene. CDR3 sequence reads: CASSTTGYYGYTF. The DNA of the CDR3 is TGTGCCAGCAGCACCACAGGGTACTATGGCTACACCTTC.

This clonotype was found many times. This rearrangement joins TRBV27 to TRBJ2-2; TRBD1 agrees at 7 bases. Germline assignment: CDR1 MNHEY and CDR2 SMNVEV (reference sequence). This CDR3 is 14 amino acids long. Trimming cost V 3 bases and J 7 bases; bases outside gene matches: 5. The CDR3 DNA reads TGTGCCAGCAGTTTGAGGGGGCAAATCGGGGAGCTGTTTTTT. Residues: CASSLRGQIGELFF.

This clonotype occurred many times. The chain uses TRBV6-5 and TRBJ1-2, with no clear D. This CDR3 is built from 12 residues. CDR1 MNHEY and CDR2 SVGAGI come from the germline V gene. Trimming removed 7 bases at V and 2 bases at J, with 8 bases between. The CDR3 DNA reads TGTGCCAGCACGGGCCGGAACTATGGCTACACCTTC. The encoded protein is CASTGRNYGYTF.

V gene TRBV20-1 combines with J gene TRBJ2-1; D may be TRBD2 (7 bases). The CDR3 has 16 amino acids. Germline assignment: CDR1 DFQATT and CDR2 SNEGSKA (reference sequence). V shed 3 bases and J shed 0 bases, with 15 bases lying between them. As DNA, the CDR3 is TGCAGTGCTAGGGGGGGGGGCCCGAGCTCCTACAATGAGCAGTTCTTC. This codes for CSARGGGPSSYNEQFF.

This clonotype has ten or more counts. CDR3 DNA sequence: TGTGCCAGCAGCGGCAGCGGGGATACGCAGTATTTT. Translated: CASSGSGDTQYF. This chain uses TRBV3-1 with TRBJ2-3; a possible D gene is TRBD2 (6 bases). Germline loops: CDR1 LGHDT, CDR2 YNNKEL (reference sequence). V was cut by 5 bases and J by 6 bases, with 9 bases left in between. CDR3 length: 12 amino acids.